This T cell receptor (beta chain) was sequenced for a study of T cells in Graves' hyperthyroidism and ophthalmopathy. Study-wide context: Peripheral blood was taken when the disease was first diagnosed, before any treatment began.

This clonotype was counted many times. Template material for amplifying TCR beta CDR3 regions consisted of RNA transcripts. When the TCR CDR3 underwent first-round RT-PCR, the HTBI primer set was used. TCRdb redid the calling of the multiplex PCR reads with MiXCR, one entry per CDR3 protein. Among hundreds of thousands of distinct CDR3 sequences listed, around 18% were seen once. Recently diagnosed hyperthyroidism of less than 2 months' duration affected patients aged 18 to 65. Exclusion of a patient resulted from uncontrolled infection, other autoimmune disease, pregnancy or lactation. PBMCs were obtained from 10 ml fresh peripheral blood. V gave up 0 bases and J gave up 4 bases, with 10 bases separating them. Germline CDR1 SGHNT, CDR2 YYREEE (reference sequence). There are 15 residues in the CDR3.

The sequencing input was blood. V is TRBV5-4 and J is TRBJ2-2; perhaps TRBD2 as D (5 bases). The TCR comes from a middle-aged man with Graves' hyperthyroidism. CDR3 DNA: TGTGCCAGCAGCTTGGTCGGGGTCCGCACCGGGGAGCTGTTTTTT. This encodes CASSLVGVRTGELFF.